Each of the 17 T cell receptor beta chains below was sequenced from the same sample in a study of blood T cell repertoires in COVID-19. Method: immunoSEQ multiplex PCR; TCRdb's copy keeps in-frame clones and lacks some. The profile shows some 190,000 clones, about 75% of them singletons. Sequenced sample: peripheral blood. These receptor sequences come from a woman aged 45 to 65 with active or convalescent COVID-19.

V and J are TRBV2 and TRBJ1-3; D is perhaps TRBD1 (6 bases). Germline CDR1 reads SNHLY; CDR2 reads FYNNEI. CDR3 length: 18 amino acids. Trimming left V 5 bases short and J 0 bases short, with 20 bases between. The CDR3 is CASSIVQGGKSSGNTIYF. In DNA, the CDR3 is TGTGCCAGCAGTATCGTACAGGGAGGGAAGTCCTCTGGAAACACCATATATTTT.

This chain links TRBV7-2 with TRBJ2-7; D ambiguous. The CDR3 loop spans 13 amino acids. V was cut by 3 bases and J by 3 bases, with 9 bases left in between. Germline CDR1 reads SGHTA; CDR2 reads FQGNSA. CDR3 sequence: CASSFGFLYEQYF. For the CDR3, the DNA is TGTGCCAGCAGCTTCGGTTTCCTCTACGAGCAGTACTTC.

CDR3 sequence reads: CASTIGWDRRRNQPQHF. CDR3 bases: TGTGCCAGTACCATCGGTTGGGACAGGCGCCGCAATCAGCCCCAGCATTTT. This chain links TRBV19 with TRBJ1-5; 8 positions match TRBD1. This CDR3 is 17 amino acids long. Germline lookup yields CDR1 LNHDA and CDR2 SQIVND (reference sequence). J was trimmed by 2 bases and V by 7 bases; bases with no gene match: 13.

The V call is TRBV28, the J call TRBJ2-7, with TRBD2 matching over 7 bases. Germline CDR1 reads MDHEN; CDR2 reads SYDVKM. The J segment lost 7 bases and the V segment lost 5 bases, leaving 11 bases of the junction unmatched. The CDR3 covers 14 residues. The CDR3 nucleotides are TGTGCCAGCAGTCCACGGCGGGAGCGGCGGGAGCAGTACTTC. It encodes CASSPRRERREQYF.

This clone was recorded a few times. V and J are TRBV5-6 and TRBJ2-4; TRBD1 aligns across 11 bases. Trimming took 4 bases from V and 8 from J; bases not matched to a gene: 2. Germline V gene sequence: CDR1 SGHDT, CDR2 YYEEEE. This CDR3 has 13 amino acids. The CDR3 loop reads CASSRDRGDIQYF. The DNA of the CDR3 is TGTGCCAGCAGCAGGGACAGGGGGGACATTCAGTACTTC.

The table lists this clone with a count of one. The chain recombines TRBV2 with TRBJ2-1; 9 bases line up with TRBD1. Trimming took 9 bases from V and 9 from J; bases not matched to a gene: 12. This CDR3 contains 14 residues. Per the germline V gene, CDR1 is SNHLY and CDR2 is FYNNEI. CDR3 residues: CASFTGTGTAEQFF. In DNA, the CDR3 is TGTGCCAGTTTTACCGGGACAGGGACAGCTGAGCAGTTCTTC. Based on the CDR3 plus reference TRBV2 and TRBJ2-1, the full variable domain is EPEVTQTPSHQVTQMGQEVILRCVPISNHLYFYWYRQILGQKVEFLVSFYNNEISEKSEIFDDQFSVERPDGSNFTLKIRSTKLEDSAMYFCASFTGTGTAEQFFGPGTRLTVL.

The V gene is TRBV29-1, the J gene TRBJ2-3; TRBD2 agrees at 7 bases. The junction had 4 bases not matched to a gene; V was cut back by 4 bases and J by 0 bases. Germline V gene lookup returns CDR1 SQVTM and CDR2 ANQGSEA. The CDR3 has 14 residues. The CDR3 loop is CSVGEGSSTDTQYF. CDR3 in DNA: TGCAGCGTTGGGGAGGGCAGCAGCACAGATACGCAGTATTTT.

The genes are TRBV4-3 and TRBJ1-1; D perhaps matches TRBD1 (6 bases). The CDR3 covers 16 residues. Germline-derived CDR1 and CDR2 are LGHNA and YSLEER. V dropped 2 bases and J dropped 0 bases, with 13 bases sitting between them. The CDR3 reads CASSQYTGLMNTEAFF. In DNA form, the CDR3 reads TGCGCCAGCAGCCAATATACAGGGTTGATGAACACTGAAGCTTTCTTT.

The CDR3: CASSPKDRVGDTGELFF. CDR3 nucleotides: TGTGCCAGCAGCCCGAAGGACAGGGTTGGAGACACCGGGGAGCTGTTTTTT. J is TRBJ2-2 and V is TRBV11-3; TRBD1 matches 8 bases. CDR3 length: 17 residues. Germline CDR1 and CDR2: SGHNT and YENEEA. V lost 5 bases to trimming and J lost 3 bases; unmatched junction nucleotides: 11. The full variable domain, rest sourced from reference TRBV11-3 and TRBJ2-2, is EAGVVQSPRYKIIEKKQPVAFWCNPISGHNTLYWYLQNLGQGPELLIRYENEEAVDDSQLPKDRFSAERLKGVDSTLKIQPAELGDSAVYLCASSPKDRVGDTGELFFGEGSRLTVL.

This chain joins TRBV6-1 and TRBJ2-1, with TRBD2 identical over 9 bases. CDR1 is MNHNS and CDR2 is SASEGT in the germline V gene. The V gene end was trimmed by 2 bases and the J gene end by 6 bases; junction bases not matched to a gene: 11. The CDR3 spans 17 residues. The CDR3 DNA is TGTGCCAGCAGTGAAATGGGGGAGCTAGCGGGGTTCAATGAGCAGTTCTTC. Translating gives CASSEMGELAGFNEQFF.

The CDR3 DNA sequence: TGTGCCAGCAGCGTAGAACAGGGGAGCGGGGAGCTGTTTTTT. Residues: CASSVEQGSGELFF. The gene calls are TRBV9 and TRBJ2-2; 7 nucleotides align to TRBD1. The V gene's germline CDR1 is SGDLS and CDR2 YYNGEE. This CDR3 comprises 14 residues. J was trimmed by 7 bases and V by 0 bases; bases with no gene match: 3.

The chain links TRBV19 to TRBJ2-1; D is perhaps TRBD2 (8 bases). The V gene's germline CDR1 is LNHDA and CDR2 SQIVND (reference sequence). CDR3 length: 20 amino acids. The V end lost 1 base, the J end lost 4 bases, and 26 bases lay between the germline ends. The CDR3 bases are TGTGCCAGTAGTATAGTTGAGACAGGGAGACCCAGCGGGAGTTACAATGAGCAGTTCTTC. Its translation is CASSIVETGRPSGSYNEQFF.

This clone was seen only a few times. The chain carries TRBV29-1 and TRBJ2-1; 7 bases match TRBD2. Trimming cost V 4 bases and J 7 bases; bases outside gene matches: 1. The germline V gene has CDR1 SQVTM and CDR2 ANQGSEA. The CDR3 is made up of 11 amino acids. CDR3 coding DNA: TGCAGCGTTGCGCGGGGGAATGAGCAGTTCTTC. Translation: CSVARGNEQFF.

The rearrangement links TRBV7-9 to TRBJ2-2; D possibly corresponds to TRBD2 (6 bases). The germline V gene encodes CDR1 SEHNR and CDR2 FQNEAQ (reference sequence). This CDR3 region has 18 residues. V gave up 6 bases and J gave up 0 bases, with 20 bases separating them. CDR3 DNA sequence: TGTGCCAGCAGATCTTTGCGGGGCGGGAACTCGAACACCGGGGAGCTGTTTTTT. Protein sequence: CASRSLRGGNSNTGELFF.

The chain combines TRBV5-6 with TRBJ2-1, with TRBD2 matching over 10 bases. This CDR3 region has 18 residues. Germline V gives CDR1 SGHDT, CDR2 YYEEEE. Trimming cost V 4 bases and J 0 bases; bases outside gene matches: 10. The CDR3 DNA follows: TGTGCCAGCAGCCAGACTAGCGGGCGGCTTATCTCCTACAATGAGCAGTTCTTC. Translating it yields CASSQTSGRLISYNEQFF.

This clone has a handful of counts. This sequence joins TRBV2 and TRBJ2-2; D remains unclear. The germline V gene encodes CDR1 SNHLY and CDR2 FYNNEI. The CDR3 contains 12 residues. Trimming removed 2 bases at V and 9 bases at J, with 7 bases between. The CDR3 DNA reads as TGTGCCAGCAGTGAATCGGGTAGGGAGCTGTTTTTT. Translating it yields CASSESGRELFF.

The CDR3 is CASSGTGTGAFTGQFF. The CDR3 bases are TGTGCCAGCAGCGGCACCGGGACAGGGGCGTTTACTGGGCAGTTCTTC. J is TRBJ2-1 and V is TRBV7-9, with 10 bases matching TRBD1. Germline loops: CDR1 SEHNR, CDR2 FQNEAQ (reference sequence). After removal of 5 bases from V and 12 bases from J, the junction contained 16 bases not matched to a gene. The CDR3 contains 16 residues.